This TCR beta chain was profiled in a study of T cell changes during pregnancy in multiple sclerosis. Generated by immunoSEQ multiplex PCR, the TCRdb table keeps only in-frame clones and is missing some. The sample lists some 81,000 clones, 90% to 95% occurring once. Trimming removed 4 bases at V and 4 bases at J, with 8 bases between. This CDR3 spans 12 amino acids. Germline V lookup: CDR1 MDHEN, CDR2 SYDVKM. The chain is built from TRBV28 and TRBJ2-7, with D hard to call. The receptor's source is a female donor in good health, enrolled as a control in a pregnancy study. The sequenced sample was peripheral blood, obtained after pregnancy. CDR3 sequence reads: CASSSTVYEQYF. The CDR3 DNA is TGTGCCAGCAGTTCCACAGTTTACGAGCAGTACTTC.